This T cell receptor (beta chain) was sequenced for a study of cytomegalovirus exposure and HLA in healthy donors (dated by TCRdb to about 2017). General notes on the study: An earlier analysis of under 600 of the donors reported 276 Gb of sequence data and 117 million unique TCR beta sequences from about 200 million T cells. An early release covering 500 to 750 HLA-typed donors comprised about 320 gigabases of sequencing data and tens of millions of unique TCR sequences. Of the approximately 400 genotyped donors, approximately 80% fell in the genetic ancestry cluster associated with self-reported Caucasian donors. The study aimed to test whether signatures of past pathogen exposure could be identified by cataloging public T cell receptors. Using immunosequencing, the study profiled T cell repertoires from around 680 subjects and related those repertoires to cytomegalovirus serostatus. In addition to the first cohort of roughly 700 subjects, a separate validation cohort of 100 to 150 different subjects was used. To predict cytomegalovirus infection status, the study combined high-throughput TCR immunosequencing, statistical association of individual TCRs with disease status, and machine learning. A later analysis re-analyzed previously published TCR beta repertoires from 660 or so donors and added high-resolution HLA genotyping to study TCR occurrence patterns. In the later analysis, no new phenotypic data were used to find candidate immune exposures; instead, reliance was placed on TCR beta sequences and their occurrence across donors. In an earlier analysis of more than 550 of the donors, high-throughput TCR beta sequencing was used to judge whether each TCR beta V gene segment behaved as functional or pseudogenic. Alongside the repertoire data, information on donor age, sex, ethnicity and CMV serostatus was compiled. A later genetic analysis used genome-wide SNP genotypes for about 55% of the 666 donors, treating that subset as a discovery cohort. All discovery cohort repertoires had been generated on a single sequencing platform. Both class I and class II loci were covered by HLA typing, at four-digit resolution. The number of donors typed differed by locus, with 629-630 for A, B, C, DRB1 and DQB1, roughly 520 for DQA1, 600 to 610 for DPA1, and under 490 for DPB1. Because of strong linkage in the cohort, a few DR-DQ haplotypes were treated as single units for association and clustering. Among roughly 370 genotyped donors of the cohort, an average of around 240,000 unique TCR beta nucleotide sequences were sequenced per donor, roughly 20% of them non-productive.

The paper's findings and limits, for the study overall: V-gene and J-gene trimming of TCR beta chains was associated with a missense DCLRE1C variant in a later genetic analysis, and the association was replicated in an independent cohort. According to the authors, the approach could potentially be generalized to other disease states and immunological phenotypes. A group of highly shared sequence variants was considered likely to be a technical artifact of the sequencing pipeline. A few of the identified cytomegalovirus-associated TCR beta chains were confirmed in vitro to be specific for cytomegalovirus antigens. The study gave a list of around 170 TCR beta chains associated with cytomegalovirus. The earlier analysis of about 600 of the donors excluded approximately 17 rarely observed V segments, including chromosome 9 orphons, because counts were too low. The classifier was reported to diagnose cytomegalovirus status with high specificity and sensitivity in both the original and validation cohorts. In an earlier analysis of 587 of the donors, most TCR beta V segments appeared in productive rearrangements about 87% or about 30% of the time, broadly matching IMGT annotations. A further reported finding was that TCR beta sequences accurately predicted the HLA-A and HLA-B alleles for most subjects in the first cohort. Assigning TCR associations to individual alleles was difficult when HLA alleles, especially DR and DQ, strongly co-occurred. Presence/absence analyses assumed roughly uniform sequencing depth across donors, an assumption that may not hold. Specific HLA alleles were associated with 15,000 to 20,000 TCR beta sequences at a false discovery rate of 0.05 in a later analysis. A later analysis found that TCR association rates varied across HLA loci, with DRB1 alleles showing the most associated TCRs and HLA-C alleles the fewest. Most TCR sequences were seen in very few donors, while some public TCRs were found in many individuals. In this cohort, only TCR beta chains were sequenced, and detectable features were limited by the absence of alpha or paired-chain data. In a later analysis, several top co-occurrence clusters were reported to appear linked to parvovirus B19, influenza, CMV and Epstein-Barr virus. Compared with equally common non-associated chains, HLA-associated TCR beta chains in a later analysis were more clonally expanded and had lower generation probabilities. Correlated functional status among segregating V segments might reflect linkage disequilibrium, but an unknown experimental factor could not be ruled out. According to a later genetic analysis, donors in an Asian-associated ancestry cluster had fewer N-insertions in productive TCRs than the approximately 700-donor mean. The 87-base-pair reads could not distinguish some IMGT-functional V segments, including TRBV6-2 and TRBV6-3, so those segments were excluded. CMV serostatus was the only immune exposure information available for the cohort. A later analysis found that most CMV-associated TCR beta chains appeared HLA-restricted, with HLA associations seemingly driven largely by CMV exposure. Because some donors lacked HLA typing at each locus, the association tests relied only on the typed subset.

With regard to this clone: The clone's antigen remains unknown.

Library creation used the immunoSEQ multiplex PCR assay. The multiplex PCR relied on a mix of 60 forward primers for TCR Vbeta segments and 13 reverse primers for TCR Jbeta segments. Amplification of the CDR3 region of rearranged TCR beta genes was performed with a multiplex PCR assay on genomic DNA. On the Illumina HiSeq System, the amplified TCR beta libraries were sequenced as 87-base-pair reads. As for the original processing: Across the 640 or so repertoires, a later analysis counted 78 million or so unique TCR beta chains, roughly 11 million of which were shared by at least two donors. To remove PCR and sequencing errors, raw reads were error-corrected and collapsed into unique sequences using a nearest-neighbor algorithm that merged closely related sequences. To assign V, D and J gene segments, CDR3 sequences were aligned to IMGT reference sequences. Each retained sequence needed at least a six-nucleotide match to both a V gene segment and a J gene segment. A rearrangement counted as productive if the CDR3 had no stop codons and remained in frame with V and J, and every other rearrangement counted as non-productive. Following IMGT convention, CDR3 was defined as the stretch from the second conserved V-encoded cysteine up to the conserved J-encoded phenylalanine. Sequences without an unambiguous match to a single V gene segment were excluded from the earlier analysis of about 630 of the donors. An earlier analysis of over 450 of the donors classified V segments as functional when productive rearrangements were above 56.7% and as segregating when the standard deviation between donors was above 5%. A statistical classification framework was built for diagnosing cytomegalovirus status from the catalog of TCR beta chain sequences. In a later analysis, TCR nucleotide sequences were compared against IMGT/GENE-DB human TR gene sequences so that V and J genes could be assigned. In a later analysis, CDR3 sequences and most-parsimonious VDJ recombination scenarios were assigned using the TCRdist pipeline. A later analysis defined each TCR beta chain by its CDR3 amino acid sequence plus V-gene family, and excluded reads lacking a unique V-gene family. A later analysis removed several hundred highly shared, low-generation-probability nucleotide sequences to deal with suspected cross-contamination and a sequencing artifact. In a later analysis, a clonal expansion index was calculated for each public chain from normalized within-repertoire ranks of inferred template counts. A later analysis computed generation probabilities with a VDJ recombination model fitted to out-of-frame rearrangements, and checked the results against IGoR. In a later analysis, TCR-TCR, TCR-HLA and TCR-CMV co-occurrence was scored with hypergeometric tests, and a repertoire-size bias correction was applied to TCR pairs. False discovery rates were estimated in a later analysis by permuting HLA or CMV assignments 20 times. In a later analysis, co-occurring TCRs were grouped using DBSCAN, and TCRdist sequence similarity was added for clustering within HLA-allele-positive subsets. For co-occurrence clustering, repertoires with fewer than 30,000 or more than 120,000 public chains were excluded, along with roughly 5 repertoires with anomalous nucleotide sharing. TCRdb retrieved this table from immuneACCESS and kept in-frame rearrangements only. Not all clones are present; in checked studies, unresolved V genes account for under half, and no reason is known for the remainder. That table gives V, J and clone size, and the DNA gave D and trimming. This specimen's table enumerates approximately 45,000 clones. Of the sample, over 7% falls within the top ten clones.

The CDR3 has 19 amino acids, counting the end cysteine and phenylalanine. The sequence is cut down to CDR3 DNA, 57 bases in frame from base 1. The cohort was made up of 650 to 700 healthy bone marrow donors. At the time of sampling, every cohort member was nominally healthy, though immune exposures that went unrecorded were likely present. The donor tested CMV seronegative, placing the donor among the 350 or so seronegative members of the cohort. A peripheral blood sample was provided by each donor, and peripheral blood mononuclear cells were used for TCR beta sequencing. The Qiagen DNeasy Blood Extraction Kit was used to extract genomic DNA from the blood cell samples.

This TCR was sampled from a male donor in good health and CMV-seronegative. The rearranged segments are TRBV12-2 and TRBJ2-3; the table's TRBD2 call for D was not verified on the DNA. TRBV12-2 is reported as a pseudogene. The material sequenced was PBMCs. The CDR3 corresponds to CASRPGTSGRATAPDTQYF. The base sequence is TGTGCAAGTCGCCCAGGGACTAGCGGGAGGGCCACGGCCCCAGATACGCAGTATTTT.